These T cell receptor beta chains were read from a single sample in a study of OX40 agonist ivuxolimab in advanced cancers. TCRdb's copy holds only in-frame clones and misses some; the assay was immunoSEQ multiplex PCR. The data contain some 20,000 clones, around nine tenths of them seen just once; the ten biggest clones take up around 50%. Sequenced material: CD4+ or CD8+ T cells sorted from blood, taken in a trial of the OX40 agonist ivuxolimab. Receptor source: an adult with an advanced solid tumor such as melanoma, head and neck, liver or kidney cancer. The CDR3 runs from the conserved cysteine through the conserved F or W. A D gene is named only where the DNA matches it firmly. For some rows the clone size is stated as once, few or many, or as a class when expanded; others skip it.

clone_size: -
j_call: TRBJ2-7
d_call: -
v_call: TRBV7-9
cdr3_nt: TGTGCCAGCAGCCCGCGGGACAACTACGAGCAGTACTTC
cdr3_aa: CASSPRDNYEQYF

clone_size: -
j_call: TRBJ1-6
d_call: -
v_call: TRBV6-6
cdr3_nt: TGTGCCAGCAGTTTGGACGGGGATAATTCACCCCTCCACTTT
cdr3_aa: CASSLDGDNSPLHF

clone_size: -
j_call: TRBJ1-2
d_call: -
v_call: TRBV30
cdr3_nt: TGTGCCTGGAGAAGAACAGGACCGAGCTCGCCTAACTATGGCTACACCTTC
cdr3_aa: CAWRRTGPSSPNYGYTF

clone_size: -
j_call: TRBJ1-5
d_call: -
v_call: TRBV19
cdr3_nt: TGTGCCAGTACCCCTTATTCGGGGTTAAGCAATCAGCCCCAGCATTTT
cdr3_aa: CASTPYSGLSNQPQHF

clone_size: -
j_call: TRBJ2-1
d_call: TRBD1
v_call: TRBV6-1
cdr3_nt: TGTGCCAGCAGCCCCGGACAGGGCCAAGGGAATGAGCAGTTCTTC
cdr3_aa: CASSPGQGQGNEQFF

clone_size: -
j_call: TRBJ2-2
d_call: -
v_call: TRBV11-3
cdr3_nt: TGTGCCAGCAGCCAGGGCACCGGGGAGCTGTTTTTT
cdr3_aa: CASSQGTGELFF

clone_size: few
j_call: TRBJ2-3
d_call: TRBD2
v_call: TRBV7-2
cdr3_nt: TGTGCCAGCAGCTTAGATAGCGGGGGCACAGATACGCAGTATTTT
cdr3_aa: CASSLDSGGTDTQYF

clone_size: -
j_call: TRBJ2-1
d_call: TRBD1
v_call: TRBV4-1
cdr3_nt: TGCGCCAGCAGCCAACCGCCGGGACAGGTCTACAATGAGCAGTTCTTC
cdr3_aa: CASSQPPGQVYNEQFF

clone_size: -
j_call: TRBJ2-2
d_call: TRBD1
v_call: TRBV5-1
cdr3_nt: TGCGCCAGCAGCTTGGCCTTGGGACAGGGGGTCGCCGGGGAGCTGTTTTTT
cdr3_aa: CASSLALGQGVAGELFF

clone_size: -
j_call: TRBJ2-7
d_call: -
v_call: TRBV7-9
cdr3_nt: TGTGCCAGCTCCTTCTCCTACGAGCAGTACTTC
cdr3_aa: CASSFSYEQYF

clone_size: once
j_call: TRBJ2-2
d_call: -
v_call: TRBV7-9
cdr3_nt: TGTGCCAGCAGCTTAGATCGGGGAGGGACACGGAACACCGGGGAGCTGTTTTTT
cdr3_aa: CASSLDRGGTRNTGELFF

clone_size: -
j_call: TRBJ2-7
d_call: -
v_call: TRBV29-1
cdr3_nt: TGCAGCGTTGAAGTAGCACCCAGGGCGGAGATTTCCTACGAGCAGTACTTC
cdr3_aa: CSVEVAPRAEISYEQYF

clone_size: -
j_call: TRBJ2-7
d_call: -
v_call: TRBV6-5
cdr3_nt: TGTGCCAGCAGTGAAGGTCTTTCCTACGAGCAGTACTTC
cdr3_aa: CASSEGLSYEQYF

clone_size: -
j_call: TRBJ2-7
d_call: TRBD2
v_call: TRBV5-6
cdr3_nt: TGTGCCAGCAGCGGTAGCGGGGGATACGAGCAGTACTTC
cdr3_aa: CASSGSGGYEQYF

clone_size: -
j_call: TRBJ1-1
d_call: -
v_call: TRBV4-2
cdr3_nt: TGTGCCAGCAGCTACACAGGGTATCTTGAAGCTTTCTTT
cdr3_aa: CASSYTGYLEAFF

clone_size: -
j_call: TRBJ1-2
d_call: TRBD1
v_call: TRBV4-2
cdr3_nt: TGTGCCAGCAGCCAAGAATTATGGACAGGCGCCGCTAACTATGGCTACACCTTC
cdr3_aa: CASSQELWTGAANYGYTF

clone_size: -
j_call: TRBJ1-4
d_call: -
v_call: TRBV21-1
cdr3_nt: TGTGCCAGCAGCAAATCGGGGGGTCTAAATGAAAAACTGTTTTTT
cdr3_aa: CASSKSGGLNEKLFF

clone_size: -
j_call: TRBJ2-2
d_call: TRBD1
v_call: TRBV7-8
cdr3_nt: TGTGCCAGCAGCTTTATACTTGGGGAGGGACAGGGTGAGCTGTTTTTT
cdr3_aa: CASSFILGEGQGELFF

clone_size: -
j_call: TRBJ2-5
d_call: -
v_call: TRBV7-2
cdr3_nt: TGTGCCAGCAGCTTAATGACACAAGAGACCCAGTACTTC
cdr3_aa: CASSLMTQETQYF

clone_size: -
j_call: TRBJ2-3
d_call: -
v_call: TRBV29-1
cdr3_nt: TGCAGCGTGAACTCCCGGGATCGCACAGATACGCAGTATTTT
cdr3_aa: CSVNSRDRTDTQYF

clone_size: -
j_call: TRBJ2-7
d_call: -
v_call: TRBV4-1
cdr3_nt: TGCGCCAGCAGCCCCCTGACTAGACGTCCCTACGAGCAGTACTTC
cdr3_aa: CASSPLTRRPYEQYF

clone_size: -
j_call: TRBJ1-6
d_call: -
v_call: TRBV6-5
cdr3_nt: TGTGCCAGCGCCCACGAGATGTCGTGGGATTCACCCCTCCACTTT
cdr3_aa: CASAHEMSWDSPLHF

clone_size: -
j_call: TRBJ2-5
d_call: TRBD1
v_call: TRBV7-2
cdr3_nt: TGTGCCAGCAGCTTACGACAGGGGGTAGAGACCCAGTACTTC
cdr3_aa: CASSLRQGVETQYF

clone_size: -
j_call: TRBJ2-5
d_call: -
v_call: TRBV6-1
cdr3_nt: TGTGCCAGCAGTGCAGGACTACGCCTCGGGGAGACCCAGTACTTC
cdr3_aa: CASSAGLRLGETQYF

clone_size: -
j_call: TRBJ2-1
d_call: -
v_call: TRBV4-1
cdr3_nt: TGCGCCAGCAGCCCGTCCGGGACCAACTACAATGAGCAGTTCTTC
cdr3_aa: CASSPSGTNYNEQFF

clone_size: once
j_call: TRBJ2-5
d_call: -
v_call: TRBV6-6
cdr3_nt: TGTGCCAGCAGTTACGAAGGTAACTGGGAGCAGTACTTC
cdr3_aa: CASSYEGNWEQYF

clone_size: -
j_call: TRBJ2-1
d_call: -
v_call: TRBV6-1
cdr3_nt: TGTGCCAGCAGTGAATCCGCCCGAACTTACAATGAGCAGTTCTTC
cdr3_aa: CASSESARTYNEQFF

clone_size: -
j_call: TRBJ1-5
d_call: -
v_call: TRBV6-6
cdr3_nt: TGTGCCAGCACCACAGGGTCTCAGCCCCAGCATTTT
cdr3_aa: CASTTGSQPQHF

clone_size: once
j_call: TRBJ2-7
d_call: -
v_call: TRBV15
cdr3_nt: TGTGCCACCAGCAGAGAACCGCTCGTCGACGAGCAGTACTTC
cdr3_aa: CATSREPLVDEQYF

clone_size: -
j_call: TRBJ1-2
d_call: -
v_call: TRBV29-1
cdr3_nt: TGCAGCATCCGGGATCCGTCTAACTATGGCTACACCTTC
cdr3_aa: CSIRDPSNYGYTF

clone_size: -
j_call: TRBJ1-1
d_call: -
v_call: TRBV6-4
cdr3_nt: TGTGCCAGCAGTGACGGGATCAACACTGAAGCTTTCTTT
cdr3_aa: CASSDGINTEAFF

clone_size: -
j_call: TRBJ2-7
d_call: -
v_call: TRBV6-1
cdr3_nt: TGTGCCAGCGGTCATATTACCTACGAGCAGTACTTC
cdr3_aa: CASGHITYEQYF

clone_size: -
j_call: TRBJ2-2
d_call: TRBD1
v_call: TRBV23-1
cdr3_nt: TGCGCCAGCAGTCAGGGGACAGGGGGCATCACCGGGGAGCTGTTTTTT
cdr3_aa: CASSQGTGGITGELFF

clone_size: -
j_call: TRBJ1-1
d_call: TRBD1
v_call: TRBV5-6
cdr3_nt: TGTGCCAGCAGCTTTGCAGGGGGCACTGAAGCTTTCTTT
cdr3_aa: CASSFAGGTEAFF

clone_size: -
j_call: TRBJ2-2
d_call: -
v_call: TRBV29-1
cdr3_nt: TGCAGCGTTGATCTCGCGGGGGCCAACACCGGGGAGCTGTTTTTT
cdr3_aa: CSVDLAGANTGELFF

clone_size: -
j_call: TRBJ1-2
d_call: -
v_call: TRBV19
cdr3_nt: TGTGCCAGTAGTATGGGGTCGGAGCTTGAAGGCTACACCTTC
cdr3_aa: CASSMGSELEGYTF